What follows is one T cell receptor beta chain and its context. Germline CDR1 and CDR2: MNHNS and SASEGT. J gave up 3 bases and V 10 bases, and 13 bases lay outside the gene matches. The CDR3 runs to 15 residues. The assay was immunoSEQ multiplex PCR, and TCRdb's table has in-frame clones only and misses some. The sample has 69,000 or so clones, around 89% seen once. These data come from a study of OX40 agonist ivuxolimab in advanced cancers. This clonotype was obtained from an adult with an advanced solid tumor such as melanoma, head and neck, liver or kidney cancer. The input for sequencing was CD4+ or CD8+ T cells sorted from blood, taken in a trial of the OX40 agonist ivuxolimab. V usage is TRBV6-1 and J usage is TRBJ2-7; TRBD1 matches 9 bases. The CDR3 protein is CATSPPTTGGYEQYF. The CDR3 DNA reads as TGTGCCACCTCCCCCCCGACGACAGGGGGCTACGAGCAGTACTTC.